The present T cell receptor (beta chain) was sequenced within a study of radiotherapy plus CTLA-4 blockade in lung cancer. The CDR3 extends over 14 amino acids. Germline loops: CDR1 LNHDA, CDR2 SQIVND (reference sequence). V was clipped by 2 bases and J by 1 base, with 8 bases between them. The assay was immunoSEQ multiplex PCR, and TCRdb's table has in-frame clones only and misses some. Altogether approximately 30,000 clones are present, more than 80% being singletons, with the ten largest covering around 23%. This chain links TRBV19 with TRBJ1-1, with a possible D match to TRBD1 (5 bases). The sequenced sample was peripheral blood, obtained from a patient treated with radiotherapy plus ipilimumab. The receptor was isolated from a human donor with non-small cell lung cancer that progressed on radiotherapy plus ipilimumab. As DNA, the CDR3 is TGTGCCAGTAGTATAATCGACAGGAACACTGAAGCTTTCTTT. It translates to CASSIIDRNTEAFF.